These 3 T cell receptor beta chains were all obtained from the same sample, sequenced in a study of STAT5B mutations in CD4+ large granular lymphocyte leukemia. Method: immunoSEQ multiplex PCR; TCRdb's copy keeps in-frame clones and lacks some. The table lists several thousand clones, just under 75% of them singletons. The sequenced sample was PBMCs. The source of these receptors is a woman in her seventies with CD4+ T-cell large granular lymphocyte leukemia.

The rearrangement uses TRBV10-3 and TRBJ2-7; D call uncertain. V gave up 4 bases and J gave up 0 bases, with 4 bases separating them. The germline gives CDR1 ENHRY, CDR2 SYGVKD. This CDR3 is 12 amino acids long. This CDR3 reads CAISALSYEQYF. The CDR3 DNA follows: TGTGCCATCAGTGCCCTCTCCTACGAGCAGTACTTC.

The rearrangement joins TRBV5-4 to TRBJ2-3; perhaps TRBD1 as D (6 bases). This CDR3 contains 16 residues. V was cut by 3 bases and J by 2 bases, with 16 bases left in between. Per germline, CDR1 SGHNT and CDR2 YYREEE (reference sequence). The CDR3 DNA follows: TGTGCCAGCAGCTCTCCCCGGGACATTCCCACAGATACGCAGTATTTT. Translating it yields CASSSPRDIPTDTQYF.

The rearrangement links TRBV5-1 to TRBJ2-7, with D perhaps assigned TRBD1 or TRBD2 (7 bases each). V shed 0 bases and J shed 6 bases, with 13 bases lying between them. This CDR3 contains 14 residues. Germline assignment: CDR1 SGHRS and CDR2 YFSETQ. CDR3: CASSLDRGGFEQYF. CDR3 DNA: TGCGCCAGCAGCTTGGACAGGGGAGGGTTCGAGCAGTACTTC.